Each of the 13 T cell receptor beta chains below was sequenced from the same sample in a study of blood T cell repertoires in COVID-19. This table comes from immunoSEQ multiplex PCR, and its TCRdb copy is limited to in-frame clones, with some not included. This table has some 190,000 clones, more than 75% appearing once. The specimen sequenced was peripheral blood. These receptors came from a person aged 70 to 85 with COVID-19, enrolled during active disease.

The V call is TRBV2, the J call TRBJ2-5; 10 nucleotides agree with TRBD2. The CDR3 covers 18 residues. CDR1 SNHLY and CDR2 FYNNEI come from the germline V gene. V shed 0 bases, J shed 5 bases, and the junction held 12 bases outside the gene matches. CDR3 amino acids: CASSEAFLGTSDGETQYF. CDR3 sequence (DNA): TGTGCCAGCAGTGAAGCTTTCCTCGGGACTAGCGATGGCGAGACCCAGTACTTC.

The J gene is TRBJ2-3, the V gene TRBV5-1; D possibly corresponds to TRBD2 (6 bases). This CDR3 contains 16 residues. CDR1 SGHRS and CDR2 YFSETQ come from the germline V gene. V was cut by 4 bases and J by 4 bases, with 19 bases left in between. CDR3 bases: TGCGCCAGCAGCGCACCGCGGGACTTAGTACCAGATACGCAGTATTTT. This translates into CASSAPRDLVPDTQYF.

V usage is TRBV18 and J usage is TRBJ1-6; TRBD1 aligns across 9 bases. Trimming removed 5 bases from V and 5 bases from J; junction bases left unmatched: 7. The CDR3 totals 16 residues. Germline loops: CDR1 KGHSH, CDR2 LQKENI. CDR3 DNA: TGTGCCAGCTCAACTACAGGGGGCTCTAATAATTCACCCCTCCACTTT. It yields the protein CASSTTGGSNNSPLHF.

This sequence joins TRBV4-3 and TRBJ1-3; 7 nucleotides agree with TRBD1. Trimming at V came to 6 bases and at J to 2 bases, leaving 7 bases not matched to a gene. Germline CDR1 and CDR2: LGHNA and YSLEER. The CDR3 is made up of 15 amino acids. The CDR3 nucleotides are TGCGCCAGCAGTCGGTCCGGGACAGCTGGAAACACCATATATTTT. Protein product: CASSRSGTAGNTIYF.

This sequence joins TRBV30 and TRBJ1-2, with 7 bases aligning to TRBD1. Germline V gives CDR1 GTSNPN, CDR2 SVGIG (reference sequence). V dropped 2 bases and J dropped 0; count of bases not matched to a gene: 6. The CDR3 has 15 residues. CDR3 sequence reads: CAWSIYRGANYGYTF. The CDR3 DNA sequence: TGTGCCTGGAGTATCTACAGGGGCGCTAACTATGGCTACACCTTC.

The chain recombines TRBV18 with TRBJ2-7; D gene ambiguous. There are 11 residues in the CDR3. Between the trimmed V and J ends, which lost 3 bases and 6 bases, there was a span of 6 bases. Per germline, CDR1 KGHSH and CDR2 LQKENI. CDR3 sequence reads: CASSPSGEQYF. The CDR3 DNA is TGTGCCAGCTCACCTAGTGGCGAGCAGTACTTC.

This clone came up a few times. This chain links TRBV5-1 with TRBJ2-7; TRBD2 matches at 16 bases. Germline V gene lookup returns CDR1 SGHRS and CDR2 YFSETQ. This CDR3 spans 18 amino acids. J lost 6 bases, V lost 4 bases, and 13 bases had no gene match. CDR3 sequence (DNA): TGCGCCAGCAGCCCGGGACTAGCGGGAGGGCCCAGGTCGGGCGAGCAGTACTTC. This codes for CASSPGLAGGPRSGEQYF.

This clone appeared a single time. This chain links TRBV11-2 with TRBJ2-5; 8 nucleotides line up with TRBD2. The CDR3 loop spans 14 amino acids. Germline V gene data show CDR1 as SGHAT and CDR2 as FQNNGV. After removal of 5 bases from V and 2 bases from J, the junction contained 4 bases not matched to a gene. The CDR3 region is CASSLSGAQETQYF. CDR3 sequence (DNA): TGTGCCAGCAGCCTTAGCGGGGCTCAAGAGACCCAGTACTTC. Filled out from reference TRBV11-2 and TRBJ2-5, the complete variable domain reads EAGVAQSPRYKIIEKRQSVAFWCNPISGHATLYWYQQILGQGPKLLIQFQNNGVVDDSQLPKDRFSAERLKGVDSTLKIQPAKLEDSAVYLCASSLSGAQETQYFGPGTRLLVL.

This sequence joins TRBV27 and TRBJ1-2, with D possibly being TRBD1 (6 bases). The ends were cut back, 5 bases at V and 4 bases at J, with 14 bases in the middle. The germline V gene encodes CDR1 MNHEY and CDR2 SMNVEV (reference sequence). The CDR3 spans 14 residues. In DNA, the CDR3 is TGTGCCAGCAGTCCACAGGGATTTGGCTATGGCTACACCTTC. Its protein is CASSPQGFGYGYTF.

V gene TRBV28 combines with J gene TRBJ2-7; 7 nucleotides align to TRBD1. The CDR3 loop spans 14 amino acids. The junction had 9 bases not matched to a gene; V was cut back by 9 bases and J by 1 base. Germline-derived CDR1 and CDR2 are MDHEN and SYDVKM. As DNA, the CDR3 is TGTGCCAGTAACAGGGGCGCTTCATCCTACGAGCAGTACTTC. Its translation: CASNRGASSYEQYF.

V is TRBV12-3 or TRBV12-4 and J is TRBJ2-7; TRBD2 matches 7 bases. The ends lost 5 bases at V and 6 bases at J; junction bases unmatched: 7. This CDR3 contains 13 residues. CDR3 sequence reads: CASSRSTSSEQYF. In nucleotides, the CDR3 is TGTGCCAGCAGTCGATCGACTAGCTCCGAGCAGTACTTC.

The V gene is TRBV7-2, the J gene TRBJ2-7; D is possibly TRBD1 (6 bases). The CDR3 is 13 amino acids. Deletions cut 1 base from V and 3 bases from J, with 7 bases between. CDR1 is SGHTA, CDR2 FQGNSA, per germline. The CDR3 loop is CASSLVRGYEQYF. DNA of the CDR3: TGTGCCAGCAGCTTAGTCAGGGGCTACGAGCAGTACTTC.

This rearrangement joins TRBV4-3 to TRBJ1-3; 8 bases match TRBD1. This CDR3 has 14 amino acids. Germline assignment: CDR1 LGHNA and CDR2 YSLEER. V gave up 1 base and J gave up 9 bases; unmatched junction bases: 5. As DNA, the CDR3 is TGCGCCAGCAGCCAAGTCGGGACAGGAGGCACCATATATTTT. Translating gives CASSQVGTGGTIYF.